A single sample is the source of the 18 T cell receptor beta chains below, sequenced in a study of tumor-infiltrating lymphocytes in primary liver carcinoma. A constant-region primer served to make TCR beta cDNA from about 500 ng total RNA. The TCR beta library was amplified through three nested multiplex PCR rounds in a modified ARM-PCR procedure. TRBV1-TRBV30 forward primers paired with a C-beta reverse primer drove the first two PCR rounds, about 11 cycles each. TCRdb recomputed calls from the multiplex PCR reads with MiXCR, one row per CDR3 protein. The sample holds about 190,000 distinct CDR3 sequences; approximately 86% are singletons and the top ten take 15% to 20%. The tissue used was unsorted bulk material of roughly 17-31 mg. RNA and DNA were co-extracted from it with the AllPrep DNA/RNA mini kit. Input material: tumor tissue from primary liver carcinoma. These receptors were collected from a middle-aged man with primary liver carcinoma and hepatitis B virus infection.

Of note for this clonotype: The CDR3 does not close with the conserved phenylalanine or tryptophan, likely indicating a read error. CDR3 nucleotides: TGTGCTAGCACCAGAAGAAGTACAGGGAACACAGATACGCAGTATATT. Translating gives CASTRRSTGNTDTQYI. This chain links TRBV11-2 with TRBJ2-3, with D possibly matching TRBD1 (6 bases). There are 16 residues in the CDR3. From germline, CDR1 is SGHAT and CDR2 FQNNGV.

This clonotype was found once. An end of the junction differs from the germline gene, which may be a read error. CDR3 bases: TGCGCCAGCAGCCGAGAAGTACATCAGCCCCATCATTTT. It encodes CASSREVHQPHHF. The chain links TRBV4-3 to TRBJ1-5; D is undetermined. CDR1 is LGHNA, CDR2 YSLEER, per germline. There are 13 residues in the CDR3.

The chain links TRBV4-1 to TRBJ2-7; D unclear. Looked up from germline, CDR1 is MGHRA and CDR2 is YSYEKL. There are 12 residues in the CDR3. Trimming pared 7 bases from V and 8 bases from J, leaving 15 bases between. This chain's CDR3 is CASKVTREKQYF. CDR3 sequence (DNA): TGCGCCAGCAAGGTGACAAGGGAAAAGCAGTACTTC.

The chain has TRBV12-3 or TRBV12-4 and TRBJ2-5; 7 nucleotides agree with TRBD1. Unmatched junction bases numbered 9, after V lost 9 bases and J lost 5 bases. The CDR3 runs to 13 residues. CDR3 region: CARSMVQGETQYF. CDR3 in DNA: TGTGCCAGGAGTATGGTACAGGGGGAGACCCAGTACTTC.

In the case of this clonotype: A junction end diverges from the germline sequence, so it may reflect a read error. This rearrangement joins TRBV11-2 to TRBJ2-7, with 10 bases identical to TRBD2. This CDR3 contains 16 residues. CDR1 is SGHAT and CDR2 is FQNNGV in the germline V gene. CDR3 coding DNA: TGTGCCAACAGCTTAGAACCTAGCGGGAGCTGGCTTGAGCAGTACTTC. This gives the protein CANSLEPSGSWLEQYF.

The V call is TRBV30, the J call TRBJ2-5, with no clear D. Between the trimmed V and J ends, which lost 5 bases and 11 bases, there was a span of 21 bases. The CDR3 has 13 residues. Per germline, CDR1 GTSNPN and CDR2 SVGIG (reference sequence). CDR3 amino acids: CAWARRAQDTQYF. The CDR3 bases are TGTGCCTGGGCGAGAAGGGCGCAAGACACTCAGTACTTC.

Details on this clonotype: The junction shows a germline mismatch at one end, possibly a read error. This chain uses TRBV11-1 with TRBJ2-2; the D gene could be TRBD1 or TRBD2 (5 bases each). CDR3 length: 15 amino acids. CDR1 and CDR2 (germline): SGHAT, FQDESV (reference sequence). CDR3 in DNA: TGTGTCAGCAACTATACAGGACCTTTCTCCGGGGACCTGTTTTTT. Its translation: CVSNYTGPFSGDLFF.

A word on this clonotype: Since no conserved phenylalanine or tryptophan closes the CDR3, a read error is the likely cause. This rearrangement joins TRBV6-2 or TRBV6-3 to TRBJ1-5, with no clear D. CDR1 MNHEY and CDR2 SVGEGT come from the germline V gene. The CDR3 spans 17 residues. CDR3 residues: CAGRPLPLRRINQPQHS. In DNA, the CDR3 is TGTGCTGGCAGGCCACTCCCTCTTAGACGGATTAATCAGCCCCAGCATTCT.

Regarding this clonotype: One junction end disagrees with the germline gene, perhaps due to a read error. As DNA, the CDR3 is TGTACCAGTAGTATCAGACGGCAAGAGACCCAGTACTTC. This translates into CTSSIRRQETQYF. J is TRBJ2-5 and V is TRBV19, with D unresolved. Germline CDR1 and CDR2: LNHDA and SQIVND (reference sequence). This CDR3 is built from 13 residues.

Details on this clonotype: The junction and the germline gene differ at one end; a read error may be behind it. V usage is TRBV6-5 and J usage is TRBJ2-7; unclear D gene. Looked up from germline, CDR1 is MNHEY and CDR2 is SVGAGI. The CDR3 runs to 16 residues. The CDR3 protein is CASSRPPAIGRYEHYF. The CDR3 DNA sequence: TGTGCCAGCAGTCGCCCTCCGGCGATTGGTCGGTACGAGCACTACTTC.

This sequence joins TRBV20-1 and TRBJ1-2, with no clear D. Germline assignment: CDR1 DFQATT and CDR2 SNEGSKA (reference sequence). The CDR3 totals 13 residues. Trimming left V 6 bases short and J 8 bases short, with 19 bases between. CDR3 nucleotides: TGCAGTGCCGATAGTCAAAGAGGATCAGGCTACACCTTC. This codes for CSADSQRGSGYTF.

The rearrangement joins TRBV11-1 to TRBJ2-1; 9 bases fit TRBD2. J was trimmed by 4 bases and V by 10 bases; bases with no gene match: 20. The length of the CDR3 is 18 residues. Per germline, CDR1 SGHAT and CDR2 FQDESV (reference sequence). The CDR3 DNA is TGTGCCATCAGATTATACCGCTCCGCGGGAGGGTCATACAATGAGCAGTTCTTC. Its protein product is CAIRLYRSAGGSYNEQFF.

Points on this clonotype: An end of the junction differs from the germline gene, which may be a read error. The V call is TRBV14, the J call TRBJ2-6; D is unclear. CDR1 is SGHDN, CDR2 FVKESK, per germline. This CDR3 region has 15 residues. CDR3 in amino acids: CAGSQGAAVANVLTF. As DNA, the CDR3 is TGTGCCGGCAGCCAAGGCGCAGCTGTGGCCAACGTCCTGACTTTC.

A remark on this clonotype: Germline is not matched at one junction end, which may reflect a read error. V is TRBV4-1 and J is TRBJ2-6; 9 nucleotides line up with TRBD1. The CDR3 contains 18 residues. Germline-derived CDR1 and CDR2 are MGHRA and YSYEKL. CDR3 DNA sequence: TGTGCCAGCAGCCAACCGGGACAGGGTGTCGGAGGGACCAATGTCCTGAATTTC. Amino acid sequence: CASSQPGQGVGGTNVLNF.

This clonotype was recorded many times. The rearrangement joins TRBV4-2 to TRBJ2-2, with D perhaps TRBD1 or TRBD2 (5 bases each). Trimming took off 0 bases at V and 4 bases at J, with 9 bases between the two ends. The CDR3 is 15 amino acids. Germline values: CDR1 LGHNA, CDR2 YNFKEQ. DNA for the CDR3: TGTGCCAGCAGCCAAGATGGGGGAGTCACCGGGGAGCTGTTTTTT. Amino acids: CASSQDGGVTGELFF.

The rearrangement joins TRBV25-1 to TRBJ2-1; TRBD2 agrees at 8 bases. CDR1 and CDR2 from the germline V gene are MGHDK and SYGVNS. CDR3 size: 15 residues. V was clipped by 11 bases and J by 8 bases; unmatched bases: 17. For the CDR3, the DNA is TGTGCCTGTAGCGGGGAGGACCGCCCAATCGATGAGCAGTTCTTC. As protein: CACSGEDRPIDEQFF.

The chain uses TRBV21-1 and TRBJ2-7; the D call TRBD1 from the table was never checked on the DNA. TRBV21-1 is a listed pseudogene. The CDR3 is made up of 15 amino acids. Written as DNA, the CDR3 is TGTGCCAGCATACTCGGGCAGGATAAACCCTACGAGCAGTACTTC. Translated: CASILGQDKPYEQYF.

Concerning this clonotype itself: One junction end does not reproduce the germline sequence, and a read error may be involved. V usage is TRBV24-1 and J usage is TRBJ2-7; tentative D call: TRBD1 (6 bases). CDR1 and CDR2 (germline): KGHDR, SFDVKD. CDR3 length: 15 amino acids. The CDR3 region is CATSDSEQGRDEKYF. CDR3 bases: TGTGCCACCAGTGATTCCGAACAGGGAAGAGACGAGAAGTACTTC.